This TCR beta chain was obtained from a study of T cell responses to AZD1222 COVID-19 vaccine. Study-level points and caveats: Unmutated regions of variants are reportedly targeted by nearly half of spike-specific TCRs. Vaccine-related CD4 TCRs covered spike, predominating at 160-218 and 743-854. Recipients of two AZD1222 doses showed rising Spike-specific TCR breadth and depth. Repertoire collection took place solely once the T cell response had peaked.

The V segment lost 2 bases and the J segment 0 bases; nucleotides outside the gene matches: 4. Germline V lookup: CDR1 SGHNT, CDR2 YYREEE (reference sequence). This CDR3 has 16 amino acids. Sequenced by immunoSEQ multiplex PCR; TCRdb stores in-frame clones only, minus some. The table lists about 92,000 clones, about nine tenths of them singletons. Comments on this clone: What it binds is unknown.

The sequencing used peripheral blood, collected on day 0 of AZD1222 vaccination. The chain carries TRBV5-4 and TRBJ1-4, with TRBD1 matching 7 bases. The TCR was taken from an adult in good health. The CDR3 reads CASSLGQGATNEKLFF. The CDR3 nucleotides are TGTGCCAGCAGCTTAGGTCAGGGGGCAACTAATGAAAAACTGTTTTTT.